Presented here are 25 T cell receptor beta chains from one specimen sequenced in a study of radiotherapy plus CTLA-4 blockade in lung cancer. This table comes from immunoSEQ multiplex PCR, and its TCRdb copy is limited to in-frame clones, with some not included. The table records roughly 62,000 clones, approximately 77% of them present only once. Source: peripheral blood, taken from a patient treated with radiotherapy plus ipilimumab. These receptors all come from a human donor with non-small cell lung cancer who had a complete response to radiotherapy plus ipilimumab.

The V and J genes are TRBV30 and TRBJ1-4; D is possibly TRBD1 (5 bases). CDR3 length equals 14 residues. Looked up from germline, CDR1 is GTSNPN and CDR2 is SVGIG (reference sequence). V dropped 2 bases and J dropped 1 base, with 8 bases sitting between them. The CDR3 loop is CAWSSGITNEKLFF. As DNA, the CDR3 is TGTGCCTGGAGTTCAGGGATAACTAATGAAAAACTGTTTTTT.

The chain is built from TRBV7-9 and TRBJ2-1, with 7 nucleotides matching TRBD1. Germline V gives CDR1 SEHNR, CDR2 FQNEAQ (reference sequence). The CDR3 sequence is 13 residues long. Germline trimming cut 5 bases from V and 6 bases from J; bases unmatched to any gene: 4. The CDR3 bases are TGTGCCAGCAGCCCGACAGGGTCCAATGAGCAGTTCTTC. Translated: CASSPTGSNEQFF.

The table lists this clone with a few counts. The rearrangement links TRBV9 to TRBJ2-3, with TRBD2 as a possible D gene (6 bases). The germline gives CDR1 SGDLS, CDR2 YYNGEE. The CDR3 is 15 amino acids. Between the trimmed V and J ends, which lost 0 bases and 1 base, there was a span of 9 bases. In DNA form, the CDR3 reads TGTGCCAGCAGCGTAGGGATAGCGGGCACAGATACGCAGTATTTT. Translation gives CASSVGIAGTDTQYF.

The chain is built from TRBV7-9 and TRBJ2-4; 9 nucleotides agree with TRBD1. This CDR3 comprises 16 residues. Germline CDR1 is SEHNR and CDR2 is FQNEAQ (reference sequence). V dropped 2 bases and J dropped 1; count of bases not matched to a gene: 3. The CDR3 bases are TGTGCCAGCAGCTTACGGACAGGGGAGGCCAAAAACATTCAGTACTTC. Translation: CASSLRTGEAKNIQYF. Combining the CDR3 with reference TRBV7-9 and TRBJ2-4 gives the whole variable domain DTGVSQNPRHKITKRGQNVTFRCDPISEHNRLYWYRQTLGQGPEFLTYFQNEAQLEKSRLLSDRFSAERPKGSFSTLEIQRTEQGDSAMYLCASSLRTGEAKNIQYFGAGTRLSVL.

V usage is TRBV7-9 and J usage is TRBJ1-5; TRBD1 is a possible D gene (6 bases). The CDR3 is made up of 15 amino acids. V dropped 5 bases and J dropped 2 bases, with 13 bases sitting between them. Per germline, CDR1 SEHNR and CDR2 FQNEAQ (reference sequence). CDR3 sequence reads: CASSKGEGRNQPQHF. The CDR3 coding sequence is TGTGCCAGCAGCAAGGGGGAGGGTCGCAATCAGCCCCAGCATTTT.

This clone was seen a handful of times. The rearrangement joins TRBV7-9 to TRBJ1-1; D gene unclear. In germline, CDR1 is SEHNR, CDR2 FQNEAQ (reference sequence). The CDR3 extends over 13 amino acids. V was pared by 4 bases and J by 0 bases, with 6 bases between. As DNA, the CDR3 is TGTGCCAGCAGCTCCAATGTGAACACTGAAGCTTTCTTT. This codes for CASSSNVNTEAFF.

The CDR3 nucleotides read TGTGCCAGCAGTTTAGACCGGGACACTGAAGCTTTCTTT. Translating it yields CASSLDRDTEAFF. The chain combines TRBV28 with TRBJ1-1; no clear D. From germline, CDR1 is MDHEN and CDR2 SYDVKM. Trimming cost V 2 bases and J 3 bases, with 7 bases left between them. This CDR3 comprises 13 residues.

The rearrangement uses TRBV15 and TRBJ2-4; 8 positions agree with TRBD2. Trimming cost V 0 bases and J 5 bases; bases outside gene matches: 3. Per the germline V gene, CDR1 is LNHNV and CDR2 is YYDKDF (reference sequence). The CDR3 runs to 15 residues. The CDR3 DNA sequence: TGTGCCACCAGCAGAGAGGGGACTAGACAAAACATTCAGTACTTC. The encoded protein is CATSREGTRQNIQYF.

This clone was observed a single time. The chain employs TRBV4-3 and TRBJ2-1; the match to TRBD2 covers 11 bases. Germline V gives CDR1 LGHNA, CDR2 YSLEER. Germline trimming cut 0 bases from V and 9 bases from J; bases unmatched to any gene: 16. CDR3 length equals 19 residues. CDR3 bases: TGCGCCAGCAGCCAAGATCTTAGCGGGAGGGCGAGGACTCTAGGTGAGCAGTTCTTC. Residues: CASSQDLSGRARTLGEQFF.

V and J are TRBV7-9 and TRBJ2-5; no clear D. Germline CDR1 SEHNR, CDR2 FQNEAQ (reference sequence). This CDR3 is 13 amino acids long. Trimming cost V 3 bases and J 4 bases, with 9 bases left between them. The CDR3 bases are TGTGCCAGCAGCTTTAAGGGATCAGAGACCCAGTACTTC. It specifies CASSFKGSETQYF.

This clone was seen just once. The gene calls are TRBV6-1 and TRBJ1-1; D unresolved. Germline V gene sequence: CDR1 MNHNS, CDR2 SASEGT. The ends were cut back, 4 bases at V and 4 bases at J, with 13 bases in the middle. CDR3 size: 14 residues. CDR3 sequence (DNA): TGTGCCAGCAGTGTTAGGGCCCCGCGCACTGAAGCTTTCTTT. As protein: CASSVRAPRTEAFF.

This clone was counted only a few times. J is TRBJ2-7 and V is TRBV7-9; D gene unclear. Trimming removed 4 bases from V and 5 bases from J, with 12 bases in between. The CDR3 runs 13 residues. The germline V gene encodes CDR1 SEHNR and CDR2 FQNEAQ (reference sequence). The CDR3 coding sequence is TGTGCCAGCAGCTCTGACACATCGGACGAGCAGTACGTC. This codes for CASSSDTSDEQYV.

This clone is medium-sized by share. Other DNA sequences of this sample code for an identical CDR3. The gene calls are TRBV5-6 and TRBJ2-2, with 10 bases lining up with TRBD1. This CDR3 contains 16 residues. Germline V gene data show CDR1 as SGHDT and CDR2 as YYEEEE. The trim removed 4 bases at V and 3 bases at J, leaving 6 bases unmatched. The CDR3 spells CASSRWTGGDTGELFF. Here the CDR3 DNA reads TGTGCCAGCAGCCGATGGACAGGGGGGGACACCGGGGAGCTGTTTTTT.

The chain links TRBV5-4 to TRBJ1-4, with D maybe TRBD1 (5 bases). CDR1 and CDR2 from the germline V gene are SGHNT and YYREEE (reference sequence). With 4 bases removed from V and 2 bases from J, the gap between germline ends came to 12 bases. This CDR3 has 15 residues. In nucleotides, the CDR3 is TGTGCCAGCAGCCCCCAGGGTAGCACTAATGAAAAACTGTTTTTT. This codes for CASSPQGSTNEKLFF.

This clone was found a few times. The V gene is TRBV7-6, the J gene TRBJ2-1; tentative D call: TRBD1 (6 bases). With 1 base removed from V and 7 bases from J, the gap between germline ends came to 14 bases. The germline V gene encodes CDR1 SGHVS and CDR2 FNYEAQ. The CDR3 extends over 15 amino acids. Here the CDR3 reads CASSLVPGAQNEQFF. The CDR3 nucleotides are TGTGCCAGCAGCTTAGTCCCAGGGGCCCAGAATGAGCAGTTCTTC.

The chain combines TRBV4-3 with TRBJ2-7; tentative D call: TRBD2 (5 bases). Germline CDR1 LGHNA, CDR2 YSLEER. This CDR3 has 14 amino acids. Trimming took 8 bases from V and 0 from J, leaving 14 bases between them. The CDR3 protein is CASSKEGSSYEQYF. The CDR3 DNA reads TGCGCCAGCTCGAAAGAGGGCAGCTCCTACGAGCAGTACTTC.

V is TRBV30 and J is TRBJ2-3; possibly TRBD1 for D (6 bases). Between the trimmed V and J ends, which lost 2 bases and 2 bases, there was a span of 20 bases. The CDR3 loop spans 17 amino acids. CDR1 is GTSNPN, CDR2 SVGIG, per germline (reference sequence). CDR3 coding DNA: TGTGCCTGGAGTTTGATCTCTGCAGGGGAATTCACAGATACGCAGTATTTT. Translation: CAWSLISAGEFTDTQYF.

The chain employs TRBV7-2 and TRBJ2-2; D is possibly TRBD2 (6 bases). Trimming shortened V by 5 bases and J by 3 bases, and 10 bases separated the two germline ends. The CDR3 has 14 amino acids. Germline loops: CDR1 SGHTA, CDR2 FQGNSA. The CDR3 nucleotides are TGTGCCAGCAGCCTTCGGAGGGACACCGGGGAGCTGTTTTTT. Its translation: CASSLRRDTGELFF.

This clone ranks as medium-sized (0.01 to 0.1%). This chain connects TRBV7-9 to TRBJ2-5; the D is unclear. The germline V and J ends were trimmed by 1 base and 4 bases, with 7 bases remaining between them. The CDR3 is 13 residues long. CDR1 is SEHNR, CDR2 FQNEAQ, per germline (reference sequence). CDR3 sequence reads: CASSLGLGETQYF. The CDR3 region has the DNA TGTGCCAGCAGCTTAGGGCTAGGAGAGACCCAGTACTTC.

The chain carries TRBV6-5 and TRBJ1-5, with D possibly matching TRBD1 (6 bases). This CDR3 spans 15 amino acids. V gave up 1 base and J gave up 3 bases, with 10 bases separating them. The germline CDR1 and CDR2 sequences are MNHEY and SVGAGI. The CDR3 loop reads CASSYFGGPNQPQHF. CDR3 sequence (DNA): TGTGCCAGCAGTTACTTCGGGGGCCCCAATCAGCCCCAGCATTTT.

CDR3 DNA: TGCGCCAGCAGCCCTACAGGGAGCTGGGGCTACACCTTC. Protein sequence: CASSPTGSWGYTF. The chain employs TRBV5-1 and TRBJ1-2, with D perhaps TRBD1 (6 bases). V was trimmed by 4 bases and J by 8 bases, leaving 15 bases between them. CDR1 and CDR2 from the germline V gene are SGHRS and YFSETQ. The CDR3 runs 13 residues.

V is TRBV28 and J is TRBJ1-1; 8 positions agree with TRBD1. The J segment lost 3 bases and the V segment lost 5 bases, leaving 2 bases of the junction unmatched. Germline assignment: CDR1 MDHEN and CDR2 SYDVKM. This CDR3 has 13 residues. The DNA for the CDR3 is TGTGCCAGCAGTGGACAGGGCTACACTGAAGCTTTCTTT. Protein product: CASSGQGYTEAFF.

The rearrangement links TRBV6-6 to TRBJ2-7; no clear D gene. CDR1 MNHNY and CDR2 SVGAGI come from the germline V gene (reference sequence). The CDR3 is 15 residues long. V lost 6 bases and J 3 bases, leaving 18 bases between the germline ends. CDR3 region: CASSPISQVGYEQYV. CDR3 bases: TGTGCCAGCAGCCCGATCAGTCAGGTAGGCTACGAGCAGTACGTC.

The chain employs TRBV7-9 and TRBJ1-3, with no clear D. The CDR3 consists of 17 residues. CDR1 and CDR2 from the germline V gene are SEHNR and FQNEAQ (reference sequence). V was cut by 1 base and J by 0 bases, with 13 bases left in between. CDR3 protein: CASSLVLRYFSGNTIYF. As DNA, the CDR3 is TGTGCCAGCAGCTTAGTTCTTCGGTACTTCTCTGGAAACACCATATATTTT.

The chain has TRBV11-2 and TRBJ1-4; D is unclear. Trimming took off 5 bases at V and 0 bases at J, with 16 bases between the two ends. From germline, CDR1 is SGHAT and CDR2 FQNNGV. This CDR3 has 17 residues. The CDR3 sequence is CASSRWTPSATNEKLFF. DNA of the CDR3: TGTGCCAGCAGCCGATGGACTCCCTCGGCAACTAATGAAAAACTGTTTTTT.